This TCR beta chain was profiled in a study of control samples from healthy donors and cancer patients. Trimming left V 3 bases short and J 6 bases short, with 4 bases between. Germline CDR1 is KGHDR and CDR2 is SFDVKD. This CDR3 is 12 amino acids long. Libraries were prepared by immunoSEQ multiplex PCR; TCRdb keeps only in-frame clonotypes and omits some of them. Of 90,000 to 100,000 clones in the sample, around three quarters are singletons; the top ten hold under 12%. The sequence came from a woman in her 30s in good health. The chain is built from TRBV24-1 and TRBJ2-2, with unresolved D. Specimen: blood. CDR3 DNA sequence: TGTGCCACCAGTGATATGTCCGGGGAGCTGTTTTTT. Protein product: CATSDMSGELFF.